This T cell receptor (beta chain) was documented in a study of blood T cell repertoires in COVID-19. V was clipped by 3 bases and J by 4 bases, with 18 bases between them. Per the germline V gene, CDR1 is SGHTA and CDR2 is FQGNSA. The CDR3 runs 16 residues. This table comes from immunoSEQ multiplex PCR, and its TCRdb copy is limited to in-frame clones, with some not included. The data contain some 200,000 clones, around nine tenths of them singletons. The receptor's source is a middle-aged man with COVID-19, enrolled during active disease. The source material was peripheral blood. The chain couples TRBV7-2 to TRBJ1-1, with D possibly matching TRBD1 (5 bases). CDR3 DNA: TGTGCCAGCAGCTTCGGGACTGGGAGGAGGGTCACTGAAGCTTTCTTT. Its translation is CASSFGTGRRVTEAFF.